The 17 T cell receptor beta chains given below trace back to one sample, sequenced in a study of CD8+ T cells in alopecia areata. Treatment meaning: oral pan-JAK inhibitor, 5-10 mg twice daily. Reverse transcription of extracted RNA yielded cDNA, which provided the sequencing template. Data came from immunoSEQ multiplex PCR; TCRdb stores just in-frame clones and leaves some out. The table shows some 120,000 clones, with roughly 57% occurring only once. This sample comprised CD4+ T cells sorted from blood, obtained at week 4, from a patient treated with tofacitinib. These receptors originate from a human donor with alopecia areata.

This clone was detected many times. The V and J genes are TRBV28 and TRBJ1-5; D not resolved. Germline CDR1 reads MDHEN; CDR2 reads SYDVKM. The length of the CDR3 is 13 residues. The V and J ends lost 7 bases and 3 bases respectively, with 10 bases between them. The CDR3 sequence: CASTGNANQPQHF. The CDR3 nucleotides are TGTGCCAGCACCGGTAACGCCAATCAGCCCCAGCATTTT.

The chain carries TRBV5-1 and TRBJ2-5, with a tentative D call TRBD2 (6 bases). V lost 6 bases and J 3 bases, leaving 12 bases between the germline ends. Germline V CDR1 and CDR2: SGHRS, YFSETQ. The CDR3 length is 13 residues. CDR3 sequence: CASMSTGEETQYF. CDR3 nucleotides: TGCGCCAGCATGTCTACGGGAGAAGAGACCCAGTACTTC.

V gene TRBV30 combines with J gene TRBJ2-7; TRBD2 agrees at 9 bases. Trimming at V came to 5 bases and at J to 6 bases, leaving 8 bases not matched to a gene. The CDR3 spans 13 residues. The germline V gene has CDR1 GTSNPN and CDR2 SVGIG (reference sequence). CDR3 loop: CAWAAGGMSEQYF. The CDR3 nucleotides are TGTGCCTGGGCAGCGGGAGGCATGTCCGAGCAGTACTTC.

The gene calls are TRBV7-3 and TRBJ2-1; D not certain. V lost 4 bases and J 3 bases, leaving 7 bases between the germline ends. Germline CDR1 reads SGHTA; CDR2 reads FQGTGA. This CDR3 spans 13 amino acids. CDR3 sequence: CASSSSNYNEQFF. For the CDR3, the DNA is TGTGCCAGCAGCTCATCAAACTACAATGAGCAGTTCTTC.

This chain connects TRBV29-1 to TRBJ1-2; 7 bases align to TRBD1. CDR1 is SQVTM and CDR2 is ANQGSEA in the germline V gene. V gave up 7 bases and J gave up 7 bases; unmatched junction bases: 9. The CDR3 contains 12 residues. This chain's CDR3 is CSAFGQEVGYTF. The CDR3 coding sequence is TGCAGCGCCTTCGGACAGGAGGTTGGCTACACCTTC.

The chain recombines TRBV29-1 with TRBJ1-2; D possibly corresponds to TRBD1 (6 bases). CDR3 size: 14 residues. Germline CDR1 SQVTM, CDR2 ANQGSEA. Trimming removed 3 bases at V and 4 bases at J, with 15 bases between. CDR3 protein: CSVEGRGPSYGYTF. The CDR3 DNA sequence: TGCAGCGTTGAGGGCAGGGGCCCCTCCTATGGCTACACCTTC.

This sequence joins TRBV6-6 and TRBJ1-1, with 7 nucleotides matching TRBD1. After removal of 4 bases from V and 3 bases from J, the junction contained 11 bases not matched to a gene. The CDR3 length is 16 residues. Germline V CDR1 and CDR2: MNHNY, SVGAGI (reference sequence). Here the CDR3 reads CASSSLLRGLDTEAFF. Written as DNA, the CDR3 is TGTGCCAGCAGTTCATTACTCAGGGGGTTGGACACTGAAGCTTTCTTT.

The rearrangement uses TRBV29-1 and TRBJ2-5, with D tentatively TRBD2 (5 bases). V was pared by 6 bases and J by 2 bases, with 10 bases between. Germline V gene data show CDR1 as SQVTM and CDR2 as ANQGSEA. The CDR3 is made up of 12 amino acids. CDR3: CSVLRGQETQYF. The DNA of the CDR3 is TGCAGCGTCCTACGGGGTCAAGAGACCCAGTACTTC.

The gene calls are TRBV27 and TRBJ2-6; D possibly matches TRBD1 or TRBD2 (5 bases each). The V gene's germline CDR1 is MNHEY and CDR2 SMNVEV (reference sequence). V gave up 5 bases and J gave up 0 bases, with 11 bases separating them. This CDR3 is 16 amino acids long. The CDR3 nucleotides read TGTGCCAGCAGTCGGGGACGGTTCTCTGGGGCCAACGTCCTGACTTTC. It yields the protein CASSRGRFSGANVLTF.

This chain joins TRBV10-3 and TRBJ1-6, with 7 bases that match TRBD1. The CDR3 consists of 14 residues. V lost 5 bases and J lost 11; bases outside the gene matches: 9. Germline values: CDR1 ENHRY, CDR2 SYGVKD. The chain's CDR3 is CAISIDRDGTPLHF. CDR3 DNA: TGTGCCATCAGTATCGACAGGGACGGGACACCCCTCCACTTT.

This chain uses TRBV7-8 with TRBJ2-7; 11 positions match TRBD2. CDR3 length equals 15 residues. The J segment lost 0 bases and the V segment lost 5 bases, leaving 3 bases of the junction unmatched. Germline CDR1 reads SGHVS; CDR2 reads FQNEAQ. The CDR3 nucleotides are TGTGCCAGCAGCACCGGACTAGCGGGCTCCTACGAGCAGTACTTC. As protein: CASSTGLAGSYEQYF. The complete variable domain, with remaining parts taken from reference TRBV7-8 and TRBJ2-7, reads GAGVSQSPRYKVAKRGQDVALRCDPISGHVSLFWYQQALGQGPEFLTYFQNEAQLDKSGLPSDRFFAERPEGSVSTLKIQRTQQEDSAVYLCASSTGLAGSYEQYFGPGTRLTVT.

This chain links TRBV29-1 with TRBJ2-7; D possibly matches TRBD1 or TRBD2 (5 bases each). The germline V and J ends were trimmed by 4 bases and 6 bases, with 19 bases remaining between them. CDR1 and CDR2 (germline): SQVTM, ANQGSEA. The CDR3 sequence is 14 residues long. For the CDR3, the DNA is TGCAGCGTTGCTTCCGGGGACGGGGCCCTCGAGCAGTACTTC. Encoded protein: CSVASGDGALEQYF.

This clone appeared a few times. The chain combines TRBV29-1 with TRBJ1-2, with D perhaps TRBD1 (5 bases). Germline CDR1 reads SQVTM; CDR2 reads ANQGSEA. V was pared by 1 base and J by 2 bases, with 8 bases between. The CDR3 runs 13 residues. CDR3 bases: TGCAGCGTTGAAGGGGGCGCAAACTATGGCTACACCTTC. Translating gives CSVEGGANYGYTF. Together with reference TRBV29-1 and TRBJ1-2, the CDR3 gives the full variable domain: SAVISQKPSRDICQRGTSLTIQCQVDSQVTMMFWYRQQPGQSLTLIATANQGSEATYESGFVIDKFPISRPNLTFSTLTVSNMSPEDSSIYLCSVEGGANYGYTFGSGTRLTVV.

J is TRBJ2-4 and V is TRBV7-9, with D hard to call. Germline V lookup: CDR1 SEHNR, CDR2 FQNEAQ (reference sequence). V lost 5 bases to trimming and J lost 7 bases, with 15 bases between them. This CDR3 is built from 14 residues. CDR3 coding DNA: TGTGCCAGCAGCGGGATGAAATTAGTTAACATTCAGTACTTC. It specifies CASSGMKLVNIQYF.

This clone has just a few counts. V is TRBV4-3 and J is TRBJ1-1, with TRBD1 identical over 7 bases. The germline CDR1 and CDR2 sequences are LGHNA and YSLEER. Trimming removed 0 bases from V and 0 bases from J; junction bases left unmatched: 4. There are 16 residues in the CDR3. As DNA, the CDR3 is TGCGCCAGCAGCCAAGATGGCGGGACAGTGAACACTGAAGCTTTCTTT. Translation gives CASSQDGGTVNTEAFF.

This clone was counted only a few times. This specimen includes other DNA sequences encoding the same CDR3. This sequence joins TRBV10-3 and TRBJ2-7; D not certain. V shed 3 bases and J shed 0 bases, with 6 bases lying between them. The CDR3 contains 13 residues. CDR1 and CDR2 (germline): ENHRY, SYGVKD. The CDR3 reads CAISEGGSYEQYF. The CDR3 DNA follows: TGTGCCATCAGTGAAGGTGGCTCCTACGAGCAGTACTTC.

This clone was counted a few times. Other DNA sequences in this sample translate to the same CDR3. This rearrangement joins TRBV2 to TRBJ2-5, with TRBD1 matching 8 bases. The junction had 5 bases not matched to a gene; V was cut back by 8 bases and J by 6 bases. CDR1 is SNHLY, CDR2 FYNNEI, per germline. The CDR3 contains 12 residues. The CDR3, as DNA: TGTGCCAGCGGGACAGGCGGAAAGACCCAGTACTTC. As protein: CASGTGGKTQYF.